The source of this T cell receptor beta chain is a study of CD8 T cells in Susac syndrome. The V gene lost 0 bases and the J gene lost 4 bases, with 12 bases spanning the gap. This CDR3 comprises 15 residues. CDR1 is SGDLS and CDR2 is YYNGEE in the germline V gene. Random-hexamer reverse transcription was applied to roughly 0.5 to 1 ug RNA. Each CDR3 protein is one row after TCRdb ran MiXCR on the immunoSEQ multiplex PCR reads. Among about 160,000 distinct CDR3 sequences, about 94% were seen once, and the ten largest hold around 0.13%. This receptor was identified in a human donor in good health. Material for sequencing was CD4+ T cells from PBMCs. The V and J genes are TRBV9 and TRBJ2-3, with D perhaps assigned TRBD1 or TRBD2 (6 bases each). In DNA, the CDR3 is TGTGCCAGCAGCGTAGCTGGGGGGCGCGCAGATACGCAGTATTTT. Translated: CASSVAGGRADTQYF.